This T cell receptor beta chain was observed in a study of blood T cells in healthy people across ages. Turning to the study itself: Using template switching, researchers captured about one barcoded beta molecule for each two T cells.

All donors came from Russia, were Caucasian and healthy, and spanned ages roughly 6 to 95. The study isolated at least 6 million PBMCs from each sample. A second about 6 to 11 cycle PCR used barcoded and J-beta primers. Each cDNA was tagged by a template-switch adaptor containing 12 random nucleotides. Each CDR3 protein is one row after TCRdb ran MiXCR on the 5' RACE reads. The data hold about 620,000 distinct CDR3 sequences, with 45% to 60% observed a single time. The length of the CDR3 is 13 residues. Trimming took 3 bases from V and 4 from J, leaving 9 bases between them. Germline CDR1 SEHNR, CDR2 FQNEAQ (reference sequence).

This TCR was recovered from a woman aged 80 or over in good health. Material for sequencing was blood. The gene calls are TRBV7-9 and TRBJ1-2; D not resolved. CDR3 nucleotides: TGTGCCAGCAGCTTGCCAGTAGCCTATGGCTACACCTTC. It codes for CASSLPVAYGYTF.